The source of this T cell receptor (beta chain) is a study of OX40 agonist ivuxolimab in advanced cancers. Study in general: Every 2 weeks, patients received ivuxolimab intravenously, dosed at 0.01 to 10 mg/kg. Those treated in dose escalation had hepatocellular carcinoma, melanoma, renal cell cancer or head and neck cancer. Regarding the study as a whole: In the 0.1-3.0 mg/kg groups, partial responders showed among the lowest expansion. Antigen specificity was not determined for the expanded peripheral T cells.

Assay used: immunoSEQ multiplex PCR; TCRdb lists only in-frame clones, some missing. The sample has approximately 70,000 clones, more than 80% seen once. The V gene's germline CDR1 is SGHTA and CDR2 FQGNSA. The CDR3 is made up of 15 amino acids. V was clipped by 5 bases and J by 4 bases, with 17 bases between them. About this clone itself: Its antigen is as yet unknown.

The sequence was obtained from an adult with an advanced solid tumor such as melanoma, head and neck, liver or kidney cancer. The rearrangement uses TRBV7-2 and TRBJ1-2; D gene ambiguous. The sequenced sample was CD4+ or CD8+ T cells sorted from blood, obtained in a trial of the OX40 agonist ivuxolimab. CDR3 in DNA: TGTGCCAGCAGCCCCCGGGTCTTCAGCGGCTATGGCTACACCTTC. Translated: CASSPRVFSGYGYTF.